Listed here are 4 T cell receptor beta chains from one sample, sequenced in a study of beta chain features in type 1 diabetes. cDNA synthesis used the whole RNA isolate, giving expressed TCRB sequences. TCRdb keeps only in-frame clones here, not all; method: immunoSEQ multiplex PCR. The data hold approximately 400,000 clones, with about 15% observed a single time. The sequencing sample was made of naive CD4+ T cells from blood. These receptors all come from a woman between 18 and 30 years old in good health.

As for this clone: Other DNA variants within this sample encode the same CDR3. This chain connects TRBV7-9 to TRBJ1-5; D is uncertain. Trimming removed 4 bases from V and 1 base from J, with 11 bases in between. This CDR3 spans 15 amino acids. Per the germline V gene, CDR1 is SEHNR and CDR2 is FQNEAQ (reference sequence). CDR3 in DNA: TGTGCCAGCAGCTCACCGGGAACGAGCAATCAGCCCCAGCATTTT. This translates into CASSSPGTSNQPQHF. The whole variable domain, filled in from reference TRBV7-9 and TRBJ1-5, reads DTGVSQNPRHKITKRGQNVTFRCDPISEHNRLYWYRQTLGQGPEFLTYFQNEAQLEKSRLLSDRFSAERPKGSFSTLEIQRTEQGDSAMYLCASSSPGTSNQPQHFGDGTRLSIL.

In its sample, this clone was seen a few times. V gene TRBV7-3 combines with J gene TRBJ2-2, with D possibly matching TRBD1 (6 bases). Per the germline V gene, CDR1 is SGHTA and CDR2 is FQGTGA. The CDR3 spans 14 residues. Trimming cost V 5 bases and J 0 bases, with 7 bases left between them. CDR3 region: CASSRTANTGELFF. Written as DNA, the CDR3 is TGTGCCAGCAGCCGGACAGCGAACACCGGGGAGCTGTTTTTT.

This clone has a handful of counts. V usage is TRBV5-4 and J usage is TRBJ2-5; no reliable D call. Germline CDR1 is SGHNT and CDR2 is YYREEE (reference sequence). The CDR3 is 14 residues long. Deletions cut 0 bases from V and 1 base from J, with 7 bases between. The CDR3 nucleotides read TGTGCCAGCAGCTTGGCACAGACCCAAGAGACCCAGTACTTC. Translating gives CASSLAQTQETQYF. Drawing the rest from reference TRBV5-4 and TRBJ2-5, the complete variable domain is ETGVTQSPTHLIKTRGQQVTLRCSSQSGHNTVSWYQQALGQGPQFIFQYYREEENGRGNFPPRFSGLQFPNYSSELNVNALELDDSALYLCASSLAQTQETQYFGPGTRLLVL.

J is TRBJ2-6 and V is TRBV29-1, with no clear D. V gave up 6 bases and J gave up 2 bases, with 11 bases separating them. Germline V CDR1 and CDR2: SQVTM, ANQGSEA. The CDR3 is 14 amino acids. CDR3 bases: TGCAGCGTCCGTCCTAATCCTGGGGCCAACGTCCTGACTTTC. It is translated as CSVRPNPGANVLTF.